The T cell receptor beta chain described here comes from a study of blood T cell repertoires in COVID-19. Across the whole study: Sites in the United States, Italy and Spain provided acute and convalescent COVID-19 samples. The cDNA or gDNA used as material had been derived from T cells, B-cell-depleted T cells, or PBMCs.

This clone was counted a single time. Per the authors' pipeline: Scientists estimated how many nucleated cells there were by amplifying reference gene primers. The protocol was immunoSEQ multiplex PCR, while the TCRdb copy is restricted to in-frame clones and leaves out a portion. V and J calls plus clone size are reproduced from that table; the DNA served to infer D and trimming. The table has approximately 160,000 clones, around four fifths seen once. CDR3 size: 18 residues. CDR1 LGHDT and CDR2 YNNKEL come from the germline V gene (reference sequence). Trimming removed 3 bases from V and 5 bases from J; junction bases left unmatched: 9.

This TCR was sampled from a woman of 80 years or more with active or convalescent COVID-19. Material for sequencing was peripheral blood. V gene TRBV3-1 (or the pseudogene TRBV3-2) combines with J gene TRBJ2-2; 13 bases line up with TRBD2. DNA of the CDR3: TGTGCCAGCAGCCACCTAACTAGCGGGGGGGCGGAAACCGGGGAGCTGTTTTTT. This sequence encodes CASSHLTSGGAETGELFF.